One sample yielded the 21 T cell receptor beta chains listed below, sequenced in a study of shared clonotypes between healthy human individuals. Sequencing was performed with immunoSEQ multiplex PCR; in TCRdb, only in-frame clones are kept and a portion is missing. The sample contains a few million clones, approximately 92% of which appear only once. Sequencing was performed on naive CD4+ T cells sorted from blood. Regarding subset: CD45RA+ positively selected. All receptors derive from a man between 18 and 35 years old in good health.

The chain has TRBV10-3 and TRBJ2-7, with no clear D. The length of the CDR3 is 15 residues. V was cut by 3 bases and J by 0 bases, with 12 bases left in between. Germline CDR1 reads ENHRY; CDR2 reads SYGVKD. CDR3 residues: CAISDPVKSSYEQYF. CDR3 nucleotides: TGTGCCATCAGTGACCCCGTAAAGAGCTCCTACGAGCAGTACTTC.

The chain uses TRBV19 and TRBJ1-5; maybe TRBD1 (6 bases). Between the trimmed V and J ends, which lost 7 bases and 6 bases, there was a span of 16 bases. Germline-derived CDR1 and CDR2 are LNHDA and SQIVND (reference sequence). The CDR3 runs 14 residues. CDR3 sequence (DNA): TGTGCCAGTAAGGAACGGGGGGGCTTTCAGCCCCAGCATTTT. Translating it yields CASKERGGFQPQHF.

J is TRBJ2-7 and V is TRBV7-2; 8 nucleotides line up with TRBD1. The CDR3 has 15 residues. CDR1 is SGHTA and CDR2 is FQGNSA in the germline V gene. J was trimmed by 6 bases and V by 1 base; bases with no gene match: 8. The CDR3 region is CASSLEWTGIVEQYF. The CDR3 coding sequence is TGTGCCAGCAGCTTAGAATGGACAGGGATAGTCGAGCAGTACTTC.

The chain carries TRBV6-6 and TRBJ1-5; no firm D call. Germline V gene lookup returns CDR1 MNHNY and CDR2 SVGAGI (reference sequence). V was cut by 1 base and J by 4 bases, with 5 bases left in between. CDR3 length equals 13 residues. CDR3 sequence reads: CASSYFENQPQHF. The CDR3 nucleotides read TGTGCCAGCAGTTACTTCGAAAATCAGCCCCAGCATTTT.

Regarding this clone: Other DNA sequences in this specimen translate into the identical CDR3. The rearrangement joins TRBV9 to TRBJ2-5, with TRBD2 matching over 10 bases. This CDR3 has 16 residues. Germline CDR1 and CDR2: SGDLS and YYNGEE. Germline trimming cut 0 bases from V and 2 bases from J; bases unmatched to any gene: 4. The CDR3 DNA sequence: TGTGCCAGCAGCGTAGCTAGCGGGGGAACACAAGAGACCCAGTACTTC. It is translated as CASSVASGGTQETQYF.

This rearrangement joins TRBV4-1 to TRBJ2-5; 9 bases line up with TRBD1. After removal of 8 bases from V and 5 bases from J, the junction contained 12 bases not matched to a gene. The CDR3 sequence is 15 residues long. Germline V gene data show CDR1 as MGHRA and CDR2 as YSYEKL. The DNA for the CDR3 is TGCGCCAGCGGGAAGGGGACAGGGCCTCTCGAGACCCAGTACTTC. Translation gives CASGKGTGPLETQYF.

There are a few counts of this clone. V usage is TRBV4-1 and J usage is TRBJ2-7, with TRBD2 matching 8 bases. The CDR3 spans 16 residues. The V gene end was trimmed by 1 base and the J gene end by 3 bases; junction bases not matched to a gene: 8. The germline gives CDR1 MGHRA, CDR2 YSYEKL. The CDR3 loop is CASSQALAGGHYEQYF. DNA of the CDR3: TGCGCCAGCAGCCAAGCTTTGGCGGGGGGTCACTACGAGCAGTACTTC.

The rearrangement links TRBV9 to TRBJ1-5; tentatively, D is TRBD1 (5 bases). CDR1 and CDR2 from the germline V gene are SGDLS and YYNGEE. Deletions cut 1 base from V and 7 bases from J, with 9 bases between. The CDR3 sequence is 13 residues long. The CDR3 DNA reads TGTGCCAGCAGCGTATCAGGGATGCAGCCCCAGCATTTT. Protein: CASSVSGMQPQHF.

The chain recombines TRBV6-1 with TRBJ2-1, with a tentative D call TRBD2 (5 bases). The CDR3 loop spans 14 amino acids. The germline V gene encodes CDR1 MNHNS and CDR2 SASEGT. Trimming pared 2 bases from V and 8 bases from J, leaving 13 bases between. Here the CDR3 reads CASSESGNVDEQFF. In DNA, the CDR3 is TGTGCCAGCAGTGAATCGGGGAATGTCGATGAGCAGTTCTTC.

The gene calls are TRBV30 and TRBJ1-5; D may be TRBD1 (5 bases). Looked up from germline, CDR1 is GTSNPN and CDR2 is SVGIG (reference sequence). V was clipped by 0 bases and J by 2 bases, with 17 bases between them. CDR3 length: 17 residues. CDR3 sequence (DNA): TGTGCCTGGAGTGTATTCCCAGGCCAGGGTGGCAATCAGCCCCAGCATTTT. Its protein is CAWSVFPGQGGNQPQHF.

V gene TRBV21-1 combines with J gene TRBJ1-2. TRBV21-1 is given as a pseudogene. The CDR3 runs 14 residues. DNA of the CDR3: TGTGCCAACCAAGGCAGCCCGGCAAGCTATGGCTACACCTTC. Amino acid sequence: CANQGSPASYGYTF.

The chain employs TRBV5-1 and TRBJ2-5; the match to TRBD1 covers 10 bases. The V gene end was trimmed by 4 bases and the J gene end by 3 bases; junction bases not matched to a gene: 9. The CDR3 has 16 residues. Looked up from germline, CDR1 is SGHRS and CDR2 is YFSETQ. CDR3 protein: CASSPKRQGAEETQYF. In DNA form, the CDR3 reads TGCGCCAGCAGCCCCAAAAGACAGGGGGCGGAAGAGACCCAGTACTTC.

This clone was counted a single time. Distinct nucleotide sequences in the sample also encode this CDR3. CDR3 DNA: TGCGCCAGCAGCTTGGGAACATACGAGCAGTACTTC. It codes for CASSLGTYEQYF. The V and J genes are TRBV5-1 and TRBJ2-7; D call uncertain. The CDR3 extends over 12 amino acids. The germline V gene encodes CDR1 SGHRS and CDR2 YFSETQ. V was cut by 0 bases and J by 4 bases, with 5 bases left in between. The full variable domain, in which reference TRBV5-1 and TRBJ2-7 provide the parts outside the CDR3, is KAGVTQTPRYLIKTRGQQVTLSCSPISGHRSVSWYQQTPGQGLQFLFEYFSETQRNKGNFPGRFSGRQFSNSRSEMNVSTLELGDSALYLCASSLGTYEQYFGPGTRLTVT.

The rearrangement uses TRBV2 and TRBJ2-3, with D perhaps matching TRBD1 or TRBD2 (6 bases each). The ends were cut back, 10 bases at V and 0 bases at J, with 14 bases in the middle. CDR3 length equals 14 residues. Germline V gene lookup returns CDR1 SNHLY and CDR2 FYNNEI. The CDR3 DNA reads TGTGCCACTGGGGGGACATCTAGCACAGATACGCAGTATTTT. Amino acid sequence: CATGGTSSTDTQYF.

The V and J genes are TRBV6-5 and TRBJ1-6, with 7 positions matching TRBD1. Germline V CDR1 and CDR2: MNHEY, SVGAGI. V gave up 2 bases and J gave up 5 bases; unmatched junction bases: 3. The CDR3 extends over 15 amino acids. CDR3 bases: TGTGCCAGCAGTTACGGGACAGCCAATAATTCACCCCTCCACTTT. This sequence encodes CASSYGTANNSPLHF.

The rearrangement joins TRBV4-1 to TRBJ2-2; D remains unclear. Looked up from germline, CDR1 is MGHRA and CDR2 is YSYEKL. The V and J ends lost 4 bases and 2 bases respectively, with 17 bases between them. This CDR3 is 17 amino acids long. The CDR3 sequence is CASSPNGRKRNTGELFF. The CDR3 nucleotides are TGCGCCAGCAGCCCAAACGGTAGAAAACGTAACACCGGGGAGCTGTTTTTT.

The gene calls are TRBV7-2 and TRBJ2-7; no clear D gene. V dropped 1 base and J dropped 0 bases, with 7 bases sitting between them. The CDR3 covers 14 residues. Germline CDR1 and CDR2: SGHTA and FQGNSA. The CDR3: CASSLGSLSYEQYF. Written as DNA, the CDR3 is TGTGCCAGCAGCTTAGGGTCCCTCTCCTACGAGCAGTACTTC.

This sequence joins TRBV9 and TRBJ2-1, with 10 bases identical to TRBD2. This CDR3 is built from 16 residues. J lost 8 bases, V lost 0 bases, and 8 bases had no gene match. CDR1 SGDLS and CDR2 YYNGEE come from the germline V gene. CDR3 amino acids: CASSVVAGGPKDEQFF. In nucleotides, the CDR3 is TGTGCCAGCAGCGTAGTAGCGGGGGGACCTAAGGATGAGCAGTTCTTC.

The CDR3 DNA sequence: TGTGCCAGCAGTTACTCCGGGCGGCCTCGGGGCTACACCTTC. Protein product: CASSYSGRPRGYTF. The chain uses TRBV6-5 and TRBJ1-2; D is ambiguous. Germline CDR1 reads MNHEY; CDR2 reads SVGAGI. The CDR3 length is 14 residues. Deletions cut 0 bases from V and 8 bases from J, with 13 bases between.

This chain joins TRBV7-2 and TRBJ1-1, with 10 bases fitting TRBD1. Germline CDR1 reads SGHTA; CDR2 reads FQGNSA. This CDR3 is built from 14 residues. Losses at the gene ends were 6 bases for V and 4 bases for J; bases not matched to a gene: 5. In DNA, the CDR3 is TGTGCCAGCAGGACAGGGGGCACGAGCACTGAAGCTTTCTTT. This translates into CASRTGGTSTEAFF.

Points on this clone: At one end the junction does not follow the germline gene, possibly because of a read error. V and J are TRBV7-7 and TRBJ2-1; no clear D gene. Germline V gene lookup returns CDR1 SSHAT and CDR2 FNYEAQ (reference sequence). The CDR3 totals 13 residues. CDR3 region: CASSSLGPNEQFF. The CDR3 DNA reads as TGTGCTAGCAGCTCCCTCGGACCAAATGAGCAGTTCTTC.